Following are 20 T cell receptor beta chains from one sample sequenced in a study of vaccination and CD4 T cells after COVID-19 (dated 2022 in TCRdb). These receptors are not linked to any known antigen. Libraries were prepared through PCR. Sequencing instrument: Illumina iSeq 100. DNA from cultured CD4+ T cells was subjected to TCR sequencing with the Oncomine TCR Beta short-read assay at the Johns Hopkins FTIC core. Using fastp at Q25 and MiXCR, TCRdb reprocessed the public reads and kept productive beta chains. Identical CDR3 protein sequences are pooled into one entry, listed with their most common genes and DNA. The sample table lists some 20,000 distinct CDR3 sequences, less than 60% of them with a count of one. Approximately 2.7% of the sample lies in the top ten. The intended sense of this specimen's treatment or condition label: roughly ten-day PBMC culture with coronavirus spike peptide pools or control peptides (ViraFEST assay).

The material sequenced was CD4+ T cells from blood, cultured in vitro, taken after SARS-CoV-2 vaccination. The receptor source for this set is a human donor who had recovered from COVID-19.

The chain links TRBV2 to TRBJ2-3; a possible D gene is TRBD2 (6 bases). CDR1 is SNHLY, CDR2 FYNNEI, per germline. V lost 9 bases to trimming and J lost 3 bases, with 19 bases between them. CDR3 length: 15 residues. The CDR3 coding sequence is TGTGCCAGGGGGACTGGAGGAGGGGTTACAGATACGCAGTATTTT. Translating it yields CARGTGGGVTDTQYF. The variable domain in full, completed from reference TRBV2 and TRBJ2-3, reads EPEVTQTPSHQVTQMGQEVILRCVPISNHLYFYWYRQILGQKVEFLVSFYNNEISEKSEIFDDQFSVERPDGSNFTLKIRSTKLEDSAMYFCARGTGGGVTDTQYFGPGTRLTVL.

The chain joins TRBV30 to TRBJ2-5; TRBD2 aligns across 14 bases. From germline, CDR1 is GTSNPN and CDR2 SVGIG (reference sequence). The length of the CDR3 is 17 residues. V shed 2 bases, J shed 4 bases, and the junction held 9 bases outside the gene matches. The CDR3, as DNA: TGTGCCTGGAGTCGGGGACTAGCGGGGGCCTGGGGAGAGACCCAGTACTTC. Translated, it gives CAWSRGLAGAWGETQYF.

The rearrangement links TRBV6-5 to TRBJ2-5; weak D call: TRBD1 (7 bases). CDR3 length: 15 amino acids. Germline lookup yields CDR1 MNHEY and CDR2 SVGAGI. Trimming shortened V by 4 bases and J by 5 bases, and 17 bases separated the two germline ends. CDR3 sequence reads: CASSSLRGVSETQYF. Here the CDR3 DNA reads TGTGCCAGCAGTTCTCTCAGGGGGGTTTCGGAGACCCAGTACTTC.

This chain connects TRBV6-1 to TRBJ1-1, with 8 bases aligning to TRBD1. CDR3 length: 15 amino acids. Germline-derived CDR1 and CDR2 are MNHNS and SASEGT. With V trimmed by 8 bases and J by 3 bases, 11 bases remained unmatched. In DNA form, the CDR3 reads TGTGCCAGCCGGACTTATATGGGACAGGACACTGAAGCTTTCTTT. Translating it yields CASRTYMGQDTEAFF.

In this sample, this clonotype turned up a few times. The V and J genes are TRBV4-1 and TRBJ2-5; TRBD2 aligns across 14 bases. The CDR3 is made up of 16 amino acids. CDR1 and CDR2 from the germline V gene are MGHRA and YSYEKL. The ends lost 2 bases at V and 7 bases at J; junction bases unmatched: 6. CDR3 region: CASSQRGLAGVGTQYF. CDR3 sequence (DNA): TGCGCCAGCAGCCAAAGGGGACTAGCGGGGGTAGGGACCCAGTACTTC.

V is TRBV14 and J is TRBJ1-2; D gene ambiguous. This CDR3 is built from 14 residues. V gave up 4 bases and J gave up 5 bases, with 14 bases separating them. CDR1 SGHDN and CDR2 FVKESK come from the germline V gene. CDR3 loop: CASSPRASPYGYTF. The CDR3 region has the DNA TGTGCCAGCAGCCCGCGGGCCAGCCCGTATGGCTACACCTTC.

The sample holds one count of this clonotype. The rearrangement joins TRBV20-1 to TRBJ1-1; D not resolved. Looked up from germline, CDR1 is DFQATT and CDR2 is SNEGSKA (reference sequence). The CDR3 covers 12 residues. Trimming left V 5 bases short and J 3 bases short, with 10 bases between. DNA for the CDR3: TGCAGTGCTGCGACCGGGGACACTGAAGCTTTCTTT. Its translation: CSAATGDTEAFF.

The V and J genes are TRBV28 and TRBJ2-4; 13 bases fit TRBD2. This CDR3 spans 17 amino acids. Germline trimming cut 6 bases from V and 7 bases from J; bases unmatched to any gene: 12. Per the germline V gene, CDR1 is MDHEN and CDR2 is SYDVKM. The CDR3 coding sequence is TGTGCCAGCAGCGACGTAATAGGACTAGCGGGAGTGAACATTCAGTACTTC. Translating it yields CASSDVIGLAGVNIQYF.

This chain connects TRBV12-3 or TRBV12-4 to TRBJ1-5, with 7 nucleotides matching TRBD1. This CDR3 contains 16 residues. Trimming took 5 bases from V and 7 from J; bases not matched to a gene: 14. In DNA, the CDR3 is TGTGCCAGCAGTGAGAGGCAACAGGGGTTACGGCAGCCCCAGCATTTT. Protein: CASSERQQGLRQPQHF.

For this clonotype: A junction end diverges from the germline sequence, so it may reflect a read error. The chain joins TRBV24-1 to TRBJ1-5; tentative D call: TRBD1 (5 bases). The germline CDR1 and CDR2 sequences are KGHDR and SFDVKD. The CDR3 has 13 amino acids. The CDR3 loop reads CATSDRGDQPQRF. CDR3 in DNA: TGTGCCACCAGTGACCGGGGGGATCAGCCCCAGCGTTTT.

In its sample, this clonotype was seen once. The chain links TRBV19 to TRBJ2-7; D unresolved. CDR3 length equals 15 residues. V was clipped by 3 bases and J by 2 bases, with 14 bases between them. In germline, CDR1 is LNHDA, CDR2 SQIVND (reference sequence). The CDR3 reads CASSISGATTYEQYF. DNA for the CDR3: TGTGCCAGTAGTATCTCCGGAGCAACAACCTACGAGCAGTACTTC.

The CDR3 protein is CASSSYGAPGHTEAFF. CDR3 nucleotide sequence: TGTGCCAGCAGCTCATACGGGGCACCTGGCCACACTGAAGCTTTCTTT. The chain recombines TRBV7-6 with TRBJ1-1; tentative D call: TRBD1 (5 bases). Germline CDR1 is SGHVS and CDR2 is FNYEAQ. The CDR3 is 16 amino acids. V lost 4 bases to trimming and J lost 3 bases, with 18 bases between them.

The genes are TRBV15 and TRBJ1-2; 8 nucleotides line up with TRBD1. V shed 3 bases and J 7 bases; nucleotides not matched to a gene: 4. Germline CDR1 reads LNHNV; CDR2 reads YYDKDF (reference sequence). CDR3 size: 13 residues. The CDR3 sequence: CATSSPDRGGYTF. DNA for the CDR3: TGTGCCACCAGCAGCCCCGACAGGGGTGGCTACACCTTC.

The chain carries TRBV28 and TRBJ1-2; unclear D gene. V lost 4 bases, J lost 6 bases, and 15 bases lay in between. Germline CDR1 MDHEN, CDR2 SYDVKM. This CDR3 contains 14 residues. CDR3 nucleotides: TGTGCCAGCAGTTGGACCGAGCTGGGGAATGGCTACACCTTC. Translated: CASSWTELGNGYTF.

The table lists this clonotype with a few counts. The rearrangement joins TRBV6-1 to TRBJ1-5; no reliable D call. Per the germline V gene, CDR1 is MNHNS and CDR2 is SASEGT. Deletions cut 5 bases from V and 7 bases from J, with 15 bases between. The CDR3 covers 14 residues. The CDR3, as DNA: TGTGCCAGCAGTCGATTGGTTGGTAGCCAGCCCCAGCATTTT. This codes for CASSRLVGSQPQHF.

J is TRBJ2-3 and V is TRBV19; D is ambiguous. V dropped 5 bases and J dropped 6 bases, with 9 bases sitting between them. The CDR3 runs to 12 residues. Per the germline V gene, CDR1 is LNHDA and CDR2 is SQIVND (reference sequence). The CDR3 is CASSLRFDTQYF. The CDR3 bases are TGTGCCAGTAGTCTCCGTTTCGATACGCAGTATTTT.

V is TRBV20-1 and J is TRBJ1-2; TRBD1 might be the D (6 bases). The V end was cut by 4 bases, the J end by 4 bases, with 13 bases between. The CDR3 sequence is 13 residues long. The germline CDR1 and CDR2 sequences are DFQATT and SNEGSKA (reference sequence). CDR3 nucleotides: TGCAGTGCTACTAGGGGGGGGACCTATGGCTACACCTTC. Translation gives CSATRGGTYGYTF.

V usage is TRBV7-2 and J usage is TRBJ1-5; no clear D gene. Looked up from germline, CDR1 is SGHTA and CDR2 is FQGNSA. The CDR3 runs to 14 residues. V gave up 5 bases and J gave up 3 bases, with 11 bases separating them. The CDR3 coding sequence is TGTGCCAGCAGCCCCGGGGATATCAATCAGCCCCAGCATTTT. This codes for CASSPGDINQPQHF.

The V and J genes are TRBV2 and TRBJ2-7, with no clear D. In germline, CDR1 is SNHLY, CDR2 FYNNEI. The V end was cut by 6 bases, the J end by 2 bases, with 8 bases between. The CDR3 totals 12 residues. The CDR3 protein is CASSPQAYEQYF. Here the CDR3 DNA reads TGTGCCAGCAGCCCCCAGGCCTACGAGCAGTACTTC.

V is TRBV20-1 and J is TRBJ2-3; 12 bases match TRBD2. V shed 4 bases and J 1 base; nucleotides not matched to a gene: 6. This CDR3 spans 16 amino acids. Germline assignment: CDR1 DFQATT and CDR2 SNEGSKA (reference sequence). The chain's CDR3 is CSAKSLAGGGTDTQYF. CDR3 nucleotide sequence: TGCAGTGCTAAGAGCCTAGCGGGAGGGGGCACAGATACGCAGTATTTT.